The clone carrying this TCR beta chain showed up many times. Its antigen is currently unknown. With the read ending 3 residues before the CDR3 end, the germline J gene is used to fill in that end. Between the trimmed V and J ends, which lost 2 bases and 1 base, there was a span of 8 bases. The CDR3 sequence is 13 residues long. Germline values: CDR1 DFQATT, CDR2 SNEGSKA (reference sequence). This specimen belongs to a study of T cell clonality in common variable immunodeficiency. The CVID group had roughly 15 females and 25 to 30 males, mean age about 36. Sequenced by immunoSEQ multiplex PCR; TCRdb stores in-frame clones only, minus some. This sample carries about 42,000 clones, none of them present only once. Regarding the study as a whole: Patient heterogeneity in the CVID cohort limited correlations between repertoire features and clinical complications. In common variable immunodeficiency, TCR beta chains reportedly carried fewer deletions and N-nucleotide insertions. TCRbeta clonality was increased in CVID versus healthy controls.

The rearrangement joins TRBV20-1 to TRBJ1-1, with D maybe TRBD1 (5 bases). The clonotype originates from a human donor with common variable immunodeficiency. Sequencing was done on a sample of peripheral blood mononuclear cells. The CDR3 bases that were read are TGCAGTGCTAGATACAGGCAGAACACTGAA. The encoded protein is CSARYRQNTE. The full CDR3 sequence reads CSARYRQNTEAFF.